The 14 T cell receptor beta chains listed next were all sequenced from one sample in a study of T cells after yellow fever vaccination. TCRdb re-called the 5' RACE reads through MiXCR, storing one row per CDR3 protein. The data contain about 630,000 distinct CDR3 sequences, 9% to 15% of them singletons. Sequencing was performed on PBMCs, taken on the day of the yellow fever booster vaccination. Receptors originate from a man younger than 45 who received the YFV17D yellow fever vaccine.

This rearrangement joins TRBV29-1 to TRBJ1-1, with a possible D match to TRBD1 (6 bases). CDR1 and CDR2 from the germline V gene are SQVTM and ANQGSEA. The CDR3 has 13 residues. The V end lost 6 bases, the J end lost 7 bases, and 18 bases lay between the germline ends. The chain's CDR3 is CSVKDSLYDEAFF. The CDR3 nucleotides read TGCAGCGTAAAGGACAGCTTGTATGATGAAGCTTTCTTT.

In its sample, this clonotype was seen a few times. This sequence joins TRBV12-3 or TRBV12-4 and TRBJ2-2; the D gene is possibly TRBD1 (6 bases). There are 15 residues in the CDR3. The V end was cut by 6 bases, the J end by 2 bases, with 13 bases between. The CDR3, as DNA: TGTGCCAGCAGGCCGGGACAAATAAACACCGGGGAGCTGTTTTTT. Its protein is CASRPGQINTGELFF.

The table lists this clonotype with a few counts. This chain uses TRBV6-2 or TRBV6-3 with TRBJ2-7; D ambiguous. Germline lookup yields CDR1 MNHEY and CDR2 SVGEGT. The CDR3 has 16 amino acids. Deletions cut 4 bases from V and 2 bases from J, with 18 bases between. The CDR3 sequence is CASSSPQERRPYEQYF. The CDR3 bases are TGTGCCAGCAGTTCCCCTCAGGAACGGAGACCCTACGAGCAGTACTTC.

In this sample, this clonotype turned up a few times. The CDR3 here is CASSPQRLAGGINEQFF. CDR3 coding DNA: TGTGCCAGCTCACCACAAAGACTAGCGGGGGGTATAAATGAGCAGTTCTTC. The chain employs TRBV18 and TRBJ2-1; 13 bases align to TRBD2. Germline assignment: CDR1 KGHSH and CDR2 LQKENI. Trimming took 1 base from V and 7 from J; bases not matched to a gene: 7. This CDR3 is built from 17 residues.

This CDR3 reads CASSQEPVAGGTDTQYF. The CDR3 coding sequence is TGCGCCAGCAGCCAAGAACCAGTAGCGGGAGGGACAGATACGCAGTATTTT. The chain has TRBV4-3 and TRBJ2-3; 11 bases line up with TRBD2. CDR3 length: 17 residues. Germline loops: CDR1 LGHNA, CDR2 YSLEER. V dropped 0 bases and J dropped 3; count of bases not matched to a gene: 5.

This rearrangement joins TRBV10-3 to TRBJ2-1, with 7 positions matching TRBD2. The CDR3 extends over 15 amino acids. The germline CDR1 and CDR2 sequences are ENHRY and SYGVKD. V was pared by 4 bases and J by 6 bases, with 9 bases of the junction left unmatched. DNA for the CDR3: TGTGCCATCAGTGGGAGCGGGAAAGGGAGCAATGAGCAGTTCTTC. Its protein is CAISGSGKGSNEQFF.

J is TRBJ2-1 and V is TRBV20-1; no clear D. This CDR3 comprises 12 residues. The V and J ends lost 0 bases and 8 bases respectively, with 8 bases between them. Germline V gene lookup returns CDR1 DFQATT and CDR2 SNEGSKA (reference sequence). The CDR3 nucleotides read TGCAGTGCTAGAGATGTATTCTATGAGCAGTTCTTC. Translated: CSARDVFYEQFF.

This sequence joins TRBV24-1 and TRBJ2-4, with a tentative D call TRBD1 (5 bases). The CDR3 runs 14 residues. The germline gives CDR1 KGHDR, CDR2 SFDVKD. Trimming stripped 5 bases from V and 6 bases from J, with 13 bases between. The CDR3 loop is CATSAQGPGNIQYF. In DNA, the CDR3 is TGTGCCACCAGTGCGCAGGGTCCAGGAAACATTCAGTACTTC.

This clonotype was seen only a few times. The chain carries TRBV30 and TRBJ2-7, with 10 bases identical to TRBD2. Germline-derived CDR1 and CDR2 are GTSNPN and SVGIG (reference sequence). The CDR3 covers 14 residues. V gave up 8 bases and J gave up 5 bases; unmatched junction bases: 12. The CDR3 region has the DNA TGTGCCCGTGGAGGAGCGGGAGGGCTAAACGAGCAGTACTTC. Translating it yields CARGGAGGLNEQYF.

This clonotype was counted ten times or more. This chain connects TRBV28 to TRBJ1-6; a weak D match, TRBD1 (5 bases). V lost 5 bases to trimming and J lost 6 bases, with 20 bases between them. The CDR3 totals 17 residues. CDR1 MDHEN and CDR2 SYDVKM come from the germline V gene. The CDR3 nucleotides are TGTGCCAGCAGTCCGACGATCGGGGGTCGGGGTAATTCACCCCTCCACTTT. It codes for CASSPTIGGRGNSPLHF.

This clonotype was counted a few times. This CDR3 reads CSARWLAGAYNEQFF. Here the CDR3 DNA reads TGCAGTGCTAGGTGGCTAGCGGGAGCCTACAATGAGCAGTTCTTC. The chain recombines TRBV20-1 with TRBJ2-1, with 10 bases aligning to TRBD2. Germline V gene lookup returns CDR1 DFQATT and CDR2 SNEGSKA (reference sequence). CDR3 length: 15 amino acids. Trimming took 3 bases from V and 2 from J; bases not matched to a gene: 4.

This CDR3 is CASSLGMSEAFF. The CDR3 coding sequence is TGTGCCAGCAGCCTTGGTATGTCTGAAGCTTTCTTT. The chain couples TRBV3-1 to TRBJ1-1; unclear D gene. V lost 4 bases to trimming and J lost 6 bases, with 9 bases between them. The CDR3 consists of 12 residues. Per the germline V gene, CDR1 is LGHDT and CDR2 is YNNKEL (reference sequence). Together with reference TRBV3-1 and TRBJ1-1, the CDR3 gives the full variable domain: DTAVSQTPKYLVTQMGNDKSIKCEQNLGHDTMYWYKQDSKKFLKIMFSYNNKELIINETVPNRFSPKSPDKAHLNLHINSLELGDSAVYFCASSLGMSEAFFGQGTRLTVV.

A few counts support this clonotype. This chain uses TRBV6-2 or TRBV6-3 with TRBJ2-7; D perhaps matches TRBD1 (5 bases). There are 14 residues in the CDR3. The V gene lost 2 bases and the J gene lost 7 bases, with 15 bases spanning the gap. CDR1 and CDR2 from the germline V gene are MNHEY and SVGEGT. CDR3 residues: CASSYARQSREQYF. The CDR3 DNA follows: TGTGCCAGCAGTTACGCGCGACAGAGTCGGGAGCAGTACTTC.

This clonotype was detected only a few times. The V and J genes are TRBV7-9 and TRBJ1-5, with D possibly matching TRBD1 (6 bases). CDR3 length equals 14 residues. V gave up 1 base and J gave up 6 bases, with 10 bases separating them. From germline, CDR1 is SEHNR and CDR2 FQNEAQ (reference sequence). CDR3 residues: CASSLGDRFQPQHF. The CDR3 DNA reads as TGTGCCAGCAGCTTAGGAGACAGGTTTCAGCCCCAGCATTTT.